This TCR beta chain was captured in a study of blood T cell repertoires in COVID-19. The repertoire was sequenced with immunoSEQ multiplex PCR; TCRdb's copy has only in-frame clones and lacks some. The sample consists of about 200,000 clones, 85% to 90% of them appearing once. CDR1 and CDR2 (germline): PRHDT, FYEKMQ (reference sequence). The CDR3 loop spans 14 amino acids. With 4 bases removed from V and 0 bases from J, the gap between germline ends came to 7 bases. Cohorts were based on clinical histories the participants reported. The receptor's source is a woman aged 40-49 years in a cohort exposed to, infected with or recovered from COVID-19 (not recorded which). V and J are TRBV13 and TRBJ1-3; a weak D match, TRBD1 (5 bases). Sequenced input: PBMCs or T cells enriched from blood (not recorded which). For the CDR3, the DNA is TGTGCCAGCAGCTCCAGGGCCTCTGGAAACACCATATATTTT. This gives the protein CASSSRASGNTIYF.